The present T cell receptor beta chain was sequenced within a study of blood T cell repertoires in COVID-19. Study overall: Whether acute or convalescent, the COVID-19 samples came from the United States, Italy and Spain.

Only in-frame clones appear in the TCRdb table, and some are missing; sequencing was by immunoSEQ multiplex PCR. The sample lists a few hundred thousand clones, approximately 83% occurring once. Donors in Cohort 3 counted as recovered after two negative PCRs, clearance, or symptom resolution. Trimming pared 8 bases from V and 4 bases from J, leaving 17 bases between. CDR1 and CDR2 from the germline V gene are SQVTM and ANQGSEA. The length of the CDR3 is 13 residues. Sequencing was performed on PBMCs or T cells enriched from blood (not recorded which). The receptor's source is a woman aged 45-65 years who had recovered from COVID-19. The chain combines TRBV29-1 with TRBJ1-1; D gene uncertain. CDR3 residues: CSSTQVLGTEAFF. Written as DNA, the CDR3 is TGCAGCTCCACTCAGGTACTCGGCACTGAAGCTTTCTTT.